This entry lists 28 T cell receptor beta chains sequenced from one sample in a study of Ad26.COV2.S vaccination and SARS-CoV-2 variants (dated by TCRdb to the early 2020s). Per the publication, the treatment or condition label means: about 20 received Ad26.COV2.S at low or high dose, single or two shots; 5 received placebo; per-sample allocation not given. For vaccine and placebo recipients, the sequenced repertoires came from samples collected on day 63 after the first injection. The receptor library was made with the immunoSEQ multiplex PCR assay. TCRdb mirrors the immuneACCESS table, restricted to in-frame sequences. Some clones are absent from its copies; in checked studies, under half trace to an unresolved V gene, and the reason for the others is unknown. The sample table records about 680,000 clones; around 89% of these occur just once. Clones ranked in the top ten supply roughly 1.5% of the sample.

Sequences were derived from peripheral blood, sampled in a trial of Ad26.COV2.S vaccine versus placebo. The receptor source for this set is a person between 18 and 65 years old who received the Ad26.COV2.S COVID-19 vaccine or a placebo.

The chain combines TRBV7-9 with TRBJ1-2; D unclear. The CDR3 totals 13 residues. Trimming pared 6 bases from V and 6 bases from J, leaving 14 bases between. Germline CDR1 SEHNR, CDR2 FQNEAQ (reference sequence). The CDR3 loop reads CASRLLPSDGYTF. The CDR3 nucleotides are TGTGCCAGCAGATTACTCCCCTCGGATGGCTACACCTTC.

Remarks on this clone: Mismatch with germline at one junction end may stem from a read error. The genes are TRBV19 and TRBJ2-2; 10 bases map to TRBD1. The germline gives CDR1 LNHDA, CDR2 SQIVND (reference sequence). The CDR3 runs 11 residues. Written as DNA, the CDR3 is TGCGGGACAGGGGCCTCCGGGGAGCTGTTTTTT. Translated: CGTGASGELFF.

The CDR3 DNA is TGTGCCAGCAGCTTAGAGGCGACAGTCCAAGAGACCCAGTACTTC. It translates to CASSLEATVQETQYF. The chain uses TRBV7-9 and TRBJ2-5, with a weak D call TRBD1 (5 bases). V dropped 1 base and J dropped 1 base, with 10 bases sitting between them. Germline CDR1 SEHNR, CDR2 FQNEAQ (reference sequence). The CDR3 is made up of 15 amino acids.

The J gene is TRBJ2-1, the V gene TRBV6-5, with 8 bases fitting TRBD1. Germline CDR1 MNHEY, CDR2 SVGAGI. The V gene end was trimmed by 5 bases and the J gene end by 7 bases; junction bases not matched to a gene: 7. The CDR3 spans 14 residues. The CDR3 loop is CASSRGDRGNEQFF. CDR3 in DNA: TGTGCCAGCAGTAGGGGAGACAGGGGAAATGAGCAGTTCTTC.

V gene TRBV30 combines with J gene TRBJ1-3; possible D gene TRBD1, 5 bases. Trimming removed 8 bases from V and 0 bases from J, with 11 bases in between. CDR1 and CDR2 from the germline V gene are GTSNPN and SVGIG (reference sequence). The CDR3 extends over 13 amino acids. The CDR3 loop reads CAADSFSGNTIYF. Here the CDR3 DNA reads TGTGCCGCCGACAGTTTCTCTGGAAACACCATATATTTT.

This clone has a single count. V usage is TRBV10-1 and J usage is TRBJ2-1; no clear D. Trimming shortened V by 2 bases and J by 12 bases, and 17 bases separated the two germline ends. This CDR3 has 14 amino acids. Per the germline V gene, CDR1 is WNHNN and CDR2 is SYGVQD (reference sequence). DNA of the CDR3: TGCGCCAGCAGTGAGGCACCCCAAACAAGTGGGCAGTTCTTC. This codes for CASSEAPQTSGQFF.

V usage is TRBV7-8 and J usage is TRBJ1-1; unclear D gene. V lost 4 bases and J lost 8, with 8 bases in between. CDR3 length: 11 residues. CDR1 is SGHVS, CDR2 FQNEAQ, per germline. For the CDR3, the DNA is TGTGCCAGCAGCTCAAGAGGGGAAGCTTTCTTT. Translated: CASSSRGEAFF.

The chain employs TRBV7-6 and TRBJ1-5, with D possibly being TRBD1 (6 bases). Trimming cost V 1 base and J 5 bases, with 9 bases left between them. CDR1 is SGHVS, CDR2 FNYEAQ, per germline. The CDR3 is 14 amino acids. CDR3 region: CASSLGGLDQPQHF. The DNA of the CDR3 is TGTGCCAGCAGCTTAGGGGGGCTAGATCAGCCCCAGCATTTT.

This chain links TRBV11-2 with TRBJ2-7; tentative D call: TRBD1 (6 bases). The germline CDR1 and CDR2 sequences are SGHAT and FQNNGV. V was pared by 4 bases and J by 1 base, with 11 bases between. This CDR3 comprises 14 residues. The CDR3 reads CASSSTGSSYEQYF. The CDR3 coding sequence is TGTGCCAGCAGCTCCACAGGGAGTTCCTACGAGCAGTACTTC.

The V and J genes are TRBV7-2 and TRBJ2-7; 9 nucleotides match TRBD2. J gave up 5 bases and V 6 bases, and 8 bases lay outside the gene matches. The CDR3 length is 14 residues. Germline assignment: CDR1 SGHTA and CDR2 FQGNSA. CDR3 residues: CASRISGSSDEQYF. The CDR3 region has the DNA TGTGCCAGCAGGATTAGCGGGAGTAGCGACGAGCAGTACTTC. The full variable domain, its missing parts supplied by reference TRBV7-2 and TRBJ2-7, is GAGVSQSPSNKVTEKGKDVELRCDPISGHTALYWYRQSLGQGLEFLIYFQGNSAPDKSGLPSDRFSAERTGGSVSTLTIQRTQQEDSAVYLCASRISGSSDEQYFGPGTRLTVT.

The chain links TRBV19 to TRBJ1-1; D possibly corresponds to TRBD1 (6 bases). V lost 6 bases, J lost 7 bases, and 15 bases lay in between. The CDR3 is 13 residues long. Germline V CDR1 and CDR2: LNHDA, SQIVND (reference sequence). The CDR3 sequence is CASSLEGGGEAFF. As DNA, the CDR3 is TGTGCCAGTAGCCTCGAAGGGGGTGGTGAAGCTTTCTTT.

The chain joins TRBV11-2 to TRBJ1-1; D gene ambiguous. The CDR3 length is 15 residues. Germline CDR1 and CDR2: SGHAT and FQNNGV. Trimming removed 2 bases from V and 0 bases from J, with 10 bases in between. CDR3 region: CASSLMSALNTEAFF. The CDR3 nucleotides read TGTGCCAGCAGCTTAATGTCAGCGTTGAACACTGAAGCTTTCTTT.

CDR3 sequence (DNA): TGTGCCAGCAGTCCTAGCGGGACCTCCTACGAGCAGTACTTC. This encodes CASSPSGTSYEQYF. This chain joins TRBV6-5 and TRBJ2-7, with 9 bases lining up with TRBD2. The CDR3 totals 14 residues. Per germline, CDR1 MNHEY and CDR2 SVGAGI. V trimming: 5 bases; J trimming: 0 bases; junction bases outside the gene matches: 2.

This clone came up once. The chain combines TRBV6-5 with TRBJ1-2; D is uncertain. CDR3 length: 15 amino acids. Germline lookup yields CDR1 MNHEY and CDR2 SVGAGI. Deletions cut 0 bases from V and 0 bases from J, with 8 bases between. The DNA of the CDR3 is TGTGCCAGCAGTTACTCGATTGCAGCTAACTATGGCTACACCTTC. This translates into CASSYSIAANYGYTF.

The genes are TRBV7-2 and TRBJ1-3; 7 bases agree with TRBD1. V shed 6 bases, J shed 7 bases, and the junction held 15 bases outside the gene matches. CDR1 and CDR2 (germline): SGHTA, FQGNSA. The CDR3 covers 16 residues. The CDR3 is CASSPGQARGSNTIYF. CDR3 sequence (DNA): TGTGCCAGCAGTCCCGGACAGGCACGAGGGAGTAACACCATATATTTT.

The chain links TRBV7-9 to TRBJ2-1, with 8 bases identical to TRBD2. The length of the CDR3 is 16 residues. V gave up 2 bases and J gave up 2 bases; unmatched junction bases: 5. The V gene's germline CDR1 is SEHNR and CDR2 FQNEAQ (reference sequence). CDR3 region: CASSLQAGATYNEQFF. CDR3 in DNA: TGTGCCAGCAGCTTACAAGCGGGAGCCACCTACAATGAGCAGTTCTTC.

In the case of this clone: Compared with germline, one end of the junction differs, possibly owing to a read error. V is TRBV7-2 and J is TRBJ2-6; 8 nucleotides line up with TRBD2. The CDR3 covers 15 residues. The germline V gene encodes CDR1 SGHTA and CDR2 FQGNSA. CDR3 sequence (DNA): TGTGCCAGCAGCTTAAGCGGGGGAATGGCCCACGTCCTGACTTTC. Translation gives CASSLSGGMAHVLTF.

DNA of the CDR3: TGTGCCAGCAGTTACTCTTCTGTCAGGGTAGAGACCCAGTACTTC. Residues: CASSYSSVRVETQYF. The rearrangement uses TRBV6-2 or TRBV6-3 and TRBJ2-5, with TRBD1 as a possible D gene (5 bases). The ends were cut back, 0 bases at V and 4 bases at J, with 12 bases in the middle. Germline V gene lookup returns CDR1 MNHEY and CDR2 SVGEGT. This CDR3 contains 15 residues.

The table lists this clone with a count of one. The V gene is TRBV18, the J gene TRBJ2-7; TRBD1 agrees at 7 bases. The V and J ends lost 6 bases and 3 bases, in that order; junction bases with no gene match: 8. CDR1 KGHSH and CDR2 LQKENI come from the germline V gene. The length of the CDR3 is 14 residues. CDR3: CASSRQGLIYEQYF. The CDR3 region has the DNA TGTGCCAGCTCTCGACAGGGTTTGATCTACGAGCAGTACTTC.

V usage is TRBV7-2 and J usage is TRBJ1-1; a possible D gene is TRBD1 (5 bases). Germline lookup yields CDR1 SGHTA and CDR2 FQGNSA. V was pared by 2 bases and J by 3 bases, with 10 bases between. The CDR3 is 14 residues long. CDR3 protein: CASSLQGGDTEAFF. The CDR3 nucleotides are TGTGCCAGCAGCTTACAGGGCGGAGACACTGAAGCTTTCTTT.

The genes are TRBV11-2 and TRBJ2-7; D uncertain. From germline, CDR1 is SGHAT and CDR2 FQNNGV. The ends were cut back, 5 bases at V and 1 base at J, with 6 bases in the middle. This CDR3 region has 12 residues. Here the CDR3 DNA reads TGTGCCAGCAGCCCTCCTTCCTACGAGCAGTACTTC. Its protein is CASSPPSYEQYF.

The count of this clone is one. CDR3 in DNA: TGTGCCAGCAGTTTATGGGCTAGCGGTAACCAAGAGACCCAGTACTTC. The encoded protein is CASSLWASGNQETQYF. This rearrangement joins TRBV27 to TRBJ2-5; 7 positions match TRBD2. Germline V gives CDR1 MNHEY, CDR2 SMNVEV (reference sequence). The V and J ends lost 1 base and 0 bases, in that order; junction bases with no gene match: 5. CDR3 length: 16 residues.

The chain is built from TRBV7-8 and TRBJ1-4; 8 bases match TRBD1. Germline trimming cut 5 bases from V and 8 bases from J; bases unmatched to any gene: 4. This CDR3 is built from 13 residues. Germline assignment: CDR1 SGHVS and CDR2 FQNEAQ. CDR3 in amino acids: CASSARDREKLFF. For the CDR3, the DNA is TGTGCCAGCAGCGCTCGGGACAGGGAAAAACTGTTTTTT.

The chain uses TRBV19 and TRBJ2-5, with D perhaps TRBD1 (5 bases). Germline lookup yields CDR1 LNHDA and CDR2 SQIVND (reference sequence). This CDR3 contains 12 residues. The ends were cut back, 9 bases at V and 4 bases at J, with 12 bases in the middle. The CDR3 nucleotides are TGTGCCAGCTCAGGGTTGGGAGAGACCCAGTACTTC. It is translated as CASSGLGETQYF.

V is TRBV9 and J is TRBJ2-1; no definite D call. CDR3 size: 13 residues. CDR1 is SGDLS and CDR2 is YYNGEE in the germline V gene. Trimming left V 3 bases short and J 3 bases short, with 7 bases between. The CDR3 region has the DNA TGTGCCAGCAGCGCCGCTGACTACAATGAGCAGTTCTTC. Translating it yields CASSAADYNEQFF.

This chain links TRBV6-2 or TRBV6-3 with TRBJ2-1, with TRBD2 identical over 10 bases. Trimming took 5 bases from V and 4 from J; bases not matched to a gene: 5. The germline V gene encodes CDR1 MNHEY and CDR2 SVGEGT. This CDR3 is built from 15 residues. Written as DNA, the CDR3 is TGTGCCAGCAGTAATGGACTAGCGGCTTACAATGAGCAGTTCTTC. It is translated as CASSNGLAAYNEQFF.

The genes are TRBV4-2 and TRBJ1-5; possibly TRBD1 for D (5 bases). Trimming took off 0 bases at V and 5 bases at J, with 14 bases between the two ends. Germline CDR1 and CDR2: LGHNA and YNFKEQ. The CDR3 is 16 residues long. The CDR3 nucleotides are TGTGCCAGCAGCCAAGATCGGGGCAGGCAAGATCAGCCCCAGCATTTT. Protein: CASSQDRGRQDQPQHF.

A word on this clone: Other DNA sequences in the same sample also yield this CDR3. CDR3 nucleotides: TGTGCCAGCAGTGACGGATACGAGCAGTACTTC. Its protein product is CASSDGYEQYF. This chain connects TRBV25-1 to TRBJ2-7, with no clear D. The CDR3 is 11 residues long. Germline V lookup: CDR1 MGHDK, CDR2 SYGVNS. Deletions cut 3 bases from V and 4 bases from J, with 4 bases between.